The clone carrying this TCR beta chain came up once. Its antigen is currently unknown. The entry originates in a study of OX40 agonist ivuxolimab in advanced cancers. The overall study: With ivuxolimab, an agonistic anti-OX40 (CD134) antibody, patients were treated. Patients receiving dose escalation had hepatocellular carcinoma, melanoma, renal cell or head and neck cancer.

The study's findings and limits: By week 6 at 0.1 to 3.0 mg/kg, blood CD4+ and CD8+ T cells had expanded clonally. CD4+ T cells averaged fewer expanded clones than CD8+ T cells.

TCRdb keeps only in-frame clones here, not all; method: immunoSEQ multiplex PCR. The profile shows 95,000 or so clones, 70% to 85% of them singletons. Germline CDR1 is LNHDA and CDR2 is SQIVND (reference sequence). The CDR3 runs 14 residues. The genes are TRBV19 and TRBJ2-5; D not certain. The J call may be incorrect, as the DNA end agrees better with TRBJ2-7. The source material was CD4+ or CD8+ T cells sorted from blood, sampled in a trial of the OX40 agonist ivuxolimab. This TCR came from an adult with an advanced solid tumor such as melanoma, head and neck, liver or kidney cancer. For the CDR3, the DNA is TGTGCCACCCAGAGGACGCAGAGCTCCTACGAGCAGTACTTC. This gives the protein CATQRTQSSYEQYF.